The 7 T cell receptor beta chains below were found in one sample sequenced in a study of T cell changes during pregnancy in multiple sclerosis. Repertoires were generated with immunoSEQ multiplex PCR, while TCRdb's copy carries only in-frame clones and drops some. Here the sample spans almost 50,000 clones, roughly nine tenths being singletons. The material sequenced was CD4+ T cells from peripheral blood mononuclear cells, taken in the second trimester of pregnancy. The origin of the receptors is a female donor in good health, enrolled as a control in a pregnancy study.

The chain uses TRBV11-2 and TRBJ2-5, with 9 bases matching TRBD1. The DNA end favors TRBJ2-7, so the J call may be wrong. The CDR3 length is 13 residues. Germline V gene data show CDR1 as SGHAT and CDR2 as FQNNGV. Written as DNA, the CDR3 is TGTGCCAGCGAGGACAGGGGATCCTACGAGCAGTACTTC. Residues: CASEDRGSYEQYF.

The DNA of the CDR3 is TGTGCCAGCAGCCCCCGGACAGGACAGAACTATGGCTACACCTTC. Translating gives CASSPRTGQNYGYTF. The chain combines TRBV7-2 with TRBJ1-2; 7 nucleotides line up with TRBD1. The CDR3 spans 15 residues. Losses at the gene ends were 5 bases for V and 2 bases for J; bases not matched to a gene: 8. Germline V CDR1 and CDR2: SGHTA, FQGNSA.

The chain joins TRBV7-6 to TRBJ1-2; TRBD1 aligns across 8 bases. CDR3 size: 14 residues. Trimming removed 5 bases from V and 5 bases from J; junction bases left unmatched: 7. From germline, CDR1 is SGHVS and CDR2 FNYEAQ. The CDR3 spells CASSPQTGEYGYTF. CDR3 in DNA: TGTGCCAGCAGCCCACAGACAGGGGAATATGGCTACACCTTC.

The chain couples TRBV18 to TRBJ1-1; 7 bases align to TRBD1. The CDR3 runs to 14 residues. After removal of 6 bases from V and 0 bases from J, the junction contained 4 bases not matched to a gene. In germline, CDR1 is KGHSH, CDR2 LQKENI. The DNA for the CDR3 is TGTGCCAGCTCGTCGACAGGGTTGAACACTGAAGCTTTCTTT. It yields the protein CASSSTGLNTEAFF.

This clone was observed once. This chain connects TRBV7-2 to TRBJ2-7, with D hard to call. Germline V lookup: CDR1 SGHTA, CDR2 FQGNSA. V lost 2 bases to trimming and J lost 3 bases, with 11 bases between them. CDR3 length: 14 residues. Written as DNA, the CDR3 is TGTGCCAGCAGCTTAAGTGGCCACAACTACGAGCAGTACTTC. Residues: CASSLSGHNYEQYF. Combining the CDR3 with reference TRBV7-2 and TRBJ2-7 gives the whole variable domain GAGVSQSPSNKVTEKGKDVELRCDPISGHTALYWYRQSLGQGLEFLIYFQGNSAPDKSGLPSDRFSAERTGGSVSTLTIQRTQQEDSAVYLCASSLSGHNYEQYFGPGTRLTVT.

The chain joins TRBV6-5 to TRBJ1-6; maybe TRBD1 (6 bases). The CDR3 length is 14 residues. CDR1 is MNHEY and CDR2 is SVGAGI in the germline V gene. The V and J ends lost 3 bases and 9 bases respectively, with 12 bases between them. Here the CDR3 reads CASSYFQGSSPLHF. The CDR3 coding sequence is TGTGCCAGCAGTTATTTCCAGGGGTCTTCACCCCTCCACTTT.

The chain uses TRBV10-1 and TRBJ2-5; TRBD1 aligns across 7 bases. Unmatched junction bases numbered 13, after V lost 6 bases and J lost 0 bases. Germline CDR1 reads WNHNN; CDR2 reads SYGVQD (reference sequence). The CDR3 extends over 17 amino acids. For the CDR3, the DNA is TGCGCCAGCAGACAAGTCGACAGGGAGTATAACCAAGAGACCCAGTACTTC. Residues: CASRQVDREYNQETQYF.